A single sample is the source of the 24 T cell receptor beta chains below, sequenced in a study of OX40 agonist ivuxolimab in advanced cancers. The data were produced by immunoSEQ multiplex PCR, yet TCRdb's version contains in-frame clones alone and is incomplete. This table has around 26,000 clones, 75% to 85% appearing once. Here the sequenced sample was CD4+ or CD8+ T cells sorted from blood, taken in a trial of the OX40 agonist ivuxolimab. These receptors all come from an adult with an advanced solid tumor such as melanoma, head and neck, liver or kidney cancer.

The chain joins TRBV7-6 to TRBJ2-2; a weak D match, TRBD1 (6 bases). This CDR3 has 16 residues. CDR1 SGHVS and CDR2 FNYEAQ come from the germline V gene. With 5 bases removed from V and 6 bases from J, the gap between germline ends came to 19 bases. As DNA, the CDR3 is TGTGCCAGCAGCCTCGCCGGGACATCTCTCGCCGGGGAGCTGTTTTTT. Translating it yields CASSLAGTSLAGELFF.

CDR3 amino acids: CASRVAGGPENEQFF. CDR3 in DNA: TGTGCCAGCAGGGTAGCGGGAGGGCCGGAAAATGAGCAGTTCTTC. This chain joins TRBV6-1 and TRBJ2-1; TRBD2 matches 11 bases. CDR1 is MNHNS, CDR2 SASEGT, per germline. V lost 6 bases, J lost 7 bases, and 8 bases stayed unmatched. CDR3 length: 15 amino acids.

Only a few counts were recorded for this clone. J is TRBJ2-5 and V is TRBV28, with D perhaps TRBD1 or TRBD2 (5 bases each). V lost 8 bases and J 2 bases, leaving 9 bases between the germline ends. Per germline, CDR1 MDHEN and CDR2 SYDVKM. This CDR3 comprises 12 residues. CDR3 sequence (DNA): TGTGCCAGCGGGGACCAGCAAGAGACCCAGTACTTC. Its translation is CASGDQQETQYF.

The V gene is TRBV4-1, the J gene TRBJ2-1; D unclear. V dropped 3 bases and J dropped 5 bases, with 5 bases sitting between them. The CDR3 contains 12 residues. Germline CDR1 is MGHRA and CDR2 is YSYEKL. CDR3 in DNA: TGCGCCAGCAGCCATTTTAACAATGAGCAGTTCTTC. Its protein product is CASSHFNNEQFF.

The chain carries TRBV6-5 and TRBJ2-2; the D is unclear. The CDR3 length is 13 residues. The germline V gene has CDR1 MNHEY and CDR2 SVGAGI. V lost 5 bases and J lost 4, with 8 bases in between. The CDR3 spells CASSQTPTGELFF. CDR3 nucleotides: TGTGCCAGCAGTCAGACACCCACCGGGGAGCTGTTTTTT.

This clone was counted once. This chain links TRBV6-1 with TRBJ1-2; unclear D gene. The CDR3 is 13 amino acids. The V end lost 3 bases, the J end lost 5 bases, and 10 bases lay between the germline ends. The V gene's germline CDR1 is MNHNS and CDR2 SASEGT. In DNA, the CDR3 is TGTGCCAGCAGTGAGGGCGGGCCTTATGGCTACACCTTC. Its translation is CASSEGGPYGYTF.

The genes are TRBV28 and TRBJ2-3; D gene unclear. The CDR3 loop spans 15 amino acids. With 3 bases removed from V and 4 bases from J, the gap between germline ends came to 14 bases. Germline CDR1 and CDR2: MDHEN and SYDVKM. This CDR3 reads CASSLVRWESDTQYF. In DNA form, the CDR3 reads TGTGCCAGCAGTTTGGTCAGGTGGGAATCAGATACGCAGTATTTT.

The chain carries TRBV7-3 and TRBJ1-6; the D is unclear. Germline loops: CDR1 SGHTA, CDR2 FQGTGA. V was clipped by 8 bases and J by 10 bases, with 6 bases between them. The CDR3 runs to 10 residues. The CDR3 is CASGESPLHF. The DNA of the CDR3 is TGTGCCAGCGGCGAATCACCCCTCCACTTT.

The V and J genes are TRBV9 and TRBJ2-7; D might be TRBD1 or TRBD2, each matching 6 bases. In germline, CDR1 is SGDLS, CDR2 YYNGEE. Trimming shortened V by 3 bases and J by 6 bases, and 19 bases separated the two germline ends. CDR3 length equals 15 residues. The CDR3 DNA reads TGTGCCAGCAGCGAGGGGGGAGACAGGCTCGGCGAGCAGTACTTC. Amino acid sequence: CASSEGGDRLGEQYF.

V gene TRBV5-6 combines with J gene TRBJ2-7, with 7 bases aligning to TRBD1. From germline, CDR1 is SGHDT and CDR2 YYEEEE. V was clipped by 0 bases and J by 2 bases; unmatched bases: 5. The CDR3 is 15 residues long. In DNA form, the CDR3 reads TGTGCCAGCAGCTTGGGGGGGACAGACACCTACGAGCAGTACTTC. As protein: CASSLGGTDTYEQYF.

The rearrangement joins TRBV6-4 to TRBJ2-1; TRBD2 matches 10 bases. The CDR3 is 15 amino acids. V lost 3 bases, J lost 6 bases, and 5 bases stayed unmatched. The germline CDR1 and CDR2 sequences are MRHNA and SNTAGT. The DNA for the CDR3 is TGTGCCAGCAGTGAACGGACTAGCGGTGGCAATGAGCAGTTCTTC. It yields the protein CASSERTSGGNEQFF.

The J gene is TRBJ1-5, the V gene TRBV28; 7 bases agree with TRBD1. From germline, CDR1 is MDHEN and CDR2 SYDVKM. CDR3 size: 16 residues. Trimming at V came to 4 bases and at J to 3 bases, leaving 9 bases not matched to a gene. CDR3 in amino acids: CASSSTADRVNQPQHF. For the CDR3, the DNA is TGTGCCAGCAGTTCAACAGCAGACAGGGTCAATCAGCCCCAGCATTTT.

The CDR3 here is CASSQRQGDVHGYTF. CDR3 in DNA: TGTGCCAGCAGCCAGCGACAGGGGGACGTGCATGGCTACACCTTC. The V and J genes are TRBV11-2 and TRBJ1-2, with 9 nucleotides matching TRBD1. In germline, CDR1 is SGHAT, CDR2 FQNNGV. J gave up 6 bases and V 5 bases, and 10 bases lay outside the gene matches. The CDR3 length is 15 residues. The entire variable domain, with the rest obtained from reference TRBV11-2 and TRBJ1-2, is as follows: EAGVAQSPRYKIIEKRQSVAFWCNPISGHATLYWYQQILGQGPKLLIQFQNNGVVDDSQLPKDRFSAERLKGVDSTLKIQPAKLEDSAVYLCASSQRQGDVHGYTFGSGTRLTVV.

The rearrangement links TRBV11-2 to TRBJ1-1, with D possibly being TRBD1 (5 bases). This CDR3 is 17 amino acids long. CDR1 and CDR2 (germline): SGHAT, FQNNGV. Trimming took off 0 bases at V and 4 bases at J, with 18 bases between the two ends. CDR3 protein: CASSLDVRTRGVTEAFF. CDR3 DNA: TGTGCCAGCAGCTTAGATGTGAGGACCCGAGGGGTCACTGAAGCTTTCTTT.

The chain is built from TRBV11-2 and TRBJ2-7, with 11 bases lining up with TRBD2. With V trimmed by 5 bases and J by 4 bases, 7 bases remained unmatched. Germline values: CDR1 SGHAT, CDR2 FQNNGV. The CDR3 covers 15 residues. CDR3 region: CASSTTSGVRYEQYF. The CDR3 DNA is TGTGCCAGCAGCACGACTAGCGGGGTAAGGTACGAGCAGTACTTC. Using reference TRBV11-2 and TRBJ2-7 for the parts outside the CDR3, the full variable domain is EAGVAQSPRYKIIEKRQSVAFWCNPISGHATLYWYQQILGQGPKLLIQFQNNGVVDDSQLPKDRFSAERLKGVDSTLKIQPAKLEDSAVYLCASSTTSGVRYEQYFGPGTRLTVT.

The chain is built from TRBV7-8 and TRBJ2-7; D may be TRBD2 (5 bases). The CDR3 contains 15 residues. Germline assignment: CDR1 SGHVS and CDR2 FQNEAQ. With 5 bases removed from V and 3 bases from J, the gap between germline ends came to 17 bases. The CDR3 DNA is TGTGCCAGCAGCCAACCGCCCGGGGTACTCTACGAGCAGTACTTC. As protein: CASSQPPGVLYEQYF.

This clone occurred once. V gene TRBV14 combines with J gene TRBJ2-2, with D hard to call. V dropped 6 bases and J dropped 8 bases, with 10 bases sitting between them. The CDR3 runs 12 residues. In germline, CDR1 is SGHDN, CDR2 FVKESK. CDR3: CASRRWEGELFF. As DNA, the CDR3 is TGTGCCAGCAGACGGTGGGAAGGGGAGCTGTTTTTT.

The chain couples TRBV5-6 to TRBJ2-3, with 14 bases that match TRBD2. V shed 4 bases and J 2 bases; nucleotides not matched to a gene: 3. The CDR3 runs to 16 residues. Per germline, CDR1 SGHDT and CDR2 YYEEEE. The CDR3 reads CASSLTSGGATDTQYF. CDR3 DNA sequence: TGTGCCAGCAGCCTGACTAGCGGGGGGGCCACAGATACGCAGTATTTT.

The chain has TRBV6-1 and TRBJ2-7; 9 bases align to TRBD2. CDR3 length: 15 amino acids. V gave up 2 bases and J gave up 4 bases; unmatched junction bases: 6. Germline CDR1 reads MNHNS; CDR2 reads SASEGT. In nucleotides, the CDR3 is TGTGCCAGCAGTGAATTGTTTAGCGGGAGTTACGAGCAGTACTTC. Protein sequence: CASSELFSGSYEQYF.

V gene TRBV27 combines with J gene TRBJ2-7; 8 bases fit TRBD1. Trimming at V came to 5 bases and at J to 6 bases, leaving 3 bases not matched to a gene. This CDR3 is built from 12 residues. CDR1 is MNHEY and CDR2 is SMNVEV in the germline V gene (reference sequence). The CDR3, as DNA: TGTGCCAGCAGTCAAACAGGGGGCGAGCAGTACTTC. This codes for CASSQTGGEQYF.

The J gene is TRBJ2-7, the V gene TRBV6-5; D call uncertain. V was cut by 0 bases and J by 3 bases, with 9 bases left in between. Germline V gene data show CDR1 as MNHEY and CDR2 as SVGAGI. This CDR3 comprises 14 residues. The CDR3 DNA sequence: TGTGCCAGCAGTTACTCGCAAACGGGCTACGAGCAGTACTTC. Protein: CASSYSQTGYEQYF.

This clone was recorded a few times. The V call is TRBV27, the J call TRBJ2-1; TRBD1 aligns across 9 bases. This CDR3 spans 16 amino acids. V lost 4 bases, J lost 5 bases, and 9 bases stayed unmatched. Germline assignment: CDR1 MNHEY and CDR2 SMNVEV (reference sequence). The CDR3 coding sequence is TGTGCCAGCAGTTCATCGACAGGGGGGATAAACAATGAGCAGTTCTTC. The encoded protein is CASSSSTGGINNEQFF.

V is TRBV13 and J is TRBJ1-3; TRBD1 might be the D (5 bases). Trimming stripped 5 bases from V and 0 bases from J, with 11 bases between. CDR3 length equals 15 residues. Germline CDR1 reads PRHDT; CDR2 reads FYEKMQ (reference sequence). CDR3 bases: TGTGCCAGCAGCGGGGGGACCAACTCTGGAAACACCATATATTTT. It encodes CASSGGTNSGNTIYF.

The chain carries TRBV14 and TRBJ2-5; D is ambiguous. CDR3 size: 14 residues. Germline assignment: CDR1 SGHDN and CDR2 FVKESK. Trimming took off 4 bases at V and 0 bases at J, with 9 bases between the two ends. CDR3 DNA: TGTGCCAGCAGCCCACGTAAAAACCAAGAGACCCAGTACTTC. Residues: CASSPRKNQETQYF. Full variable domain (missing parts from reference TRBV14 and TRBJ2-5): EAGVTQFPSHSVIEKGQTVTLRCDPISGHDNLYWYRRVMGKEIKFLLHFVKESKQDESGMPNNRFLAERTGGTYSTLKVQPAELEDSGVYFCASSPRKNQETQYFGPGTRLLVL.